This TCR beta chain was sequenced for a study of cytomegalovirus exposure and HLA in healthy donors (dated by TCRdb to about 2017). About the full investigation: According to a later analysis, the roughly 120 validation repertoires were produced on the same platform as the 666 repertoires of the first cohort. The study aimed to test whether cataloging public T cell receptors could reveal signatures of past pathogen exposure. Along with the roughly 610-subject first cohort, a separate validation cohort of more than 90 different subjects was used. To predict cytomegalovirus infection status, the study combined high-throughput TCR immunosequencing, statistical association of individual TCRs with disease status, and machine learning.

Its CDR3 holds 13 amino acids, cysteine through phenylalanine. The only DNA kept is the CDR3, 39 bases in frame from the first base. Between the V and J ends, shortened by 2 bases and 6 bases respectively, the junction contains 10 bases. The germline V gene encodes CDR1 MNHEY and CDR2 SVGAGI. Remarks on this clone: There is no known antigen for this receptor. Nothing much larger sits one base from this clone, and base qualities are not available.

Library prep was done by the immunoSEQ multiplex PCR assay. Regarding the original processing steps: A statistical classification framework was developed to diagnose cytomegalovirus status using the catalog of TCR beta chain sequences. Not all clones reach the TCRdb copy of this immuneACCESS table, which keeps in-frame sequences only. Checked studies attribute under half of the gap to unresolved V genes and leave the rest unexplained. The V and J calls and clone size are taken from that table; D and trimming were inferred from the DNA. The sample table shows 100,000 to 150,000 clones, and 89% are seen once. The top ten constitute 1.5% to 2% of the sample. Overall results and qualifications from the work: Most TCR sequences were seen in very few donors, while some public TCRs were found in many individuals. Of the cluster scores, approximately 95% were above 0 in a later analysis, which found that TCRs clustered in the first cohort also tended to co-occur in the 120 or so validation repertoires. Three of the identified cytomegalovirus-associated TCR beta chains were confirmed in vitro to be specific for cytomegalovirus antigens. A later analysis had no HLA typing for the validation cohort, so co-occurrence there was scored across all 120 or so repertoires. In the study, 150 to 200 TCR beta chains were listed as associated with cytomegalovirus. According to the authors, the approach could potentially be generalized to other disease states and immunological phenotypes. Cytomegalovirus status was reported to be diagnosed by the classifier with high specificity and sensitivity in both the original and validation cohorts.

Separate from the approximately 700-subject first cohort, the validation cohort of more than 90 subjects was the group to which the donors belonged. The sequence came from a woman aged 18 to 35 in good health and CMV-seronegative. The sequenced sample was PBMCs. The sequence is built from TRBV6-5 and TRBJ1-1; the D gene is not confidently resolved. The CDR3: CASSYDGGAEAFF. The nucleotide sequence is given as TGTGCCAGCAGTTACGACGGAGGCGCTGAAGCTTTCTTT.